The present T cell receptor beta chain was sequenced within a study of T-cell reconstitution after alpha-beta-depleted transplantation in children. The CDR3 has 15 amino acids. Germline CDR1 is MNHEY and CDR2 is SVGAGI. V dropped 0 bases and J dropped 5; count of bases not matched to a gene: 5. Unique molecular identifiers were used to barcode this TCRbeta library. TCRdb independently ran MiXCR on the PCR reads; one entry per CDR3 protein. The sample consists of 450,000 to 600,000 distinct CDR3 sequences, around 20% of them appearing once. This receptor was taken from a human donor who donated a stem cell graft to a child with acute lymphoblastic leukemia. The genes are TRBV6-5 and TRBJ2-7; 9 nucleotides agree with TRBD2. The sequencing here drew on PBMCs from the stem cell graft donor, taken from the stem cell graft. In DNA, the CDR3 is TGTGCCAGCAGTTACTCTGCGGGAGGGCCCCACGAGCAGTACTTC. Protein: CASSYSAGGPHEQYF.